This record concerns one TCR beta chain sequence. Its matching antigen is unknown. CDR3 size: 16 residues. Trimming shortened V by 1 base and J by 0 bases, and 7 bases separated the two germline ends. Per the germline V gene, CDR1 is LNHNV and CDR2 is YYDKDF (reference sequence). The sample belongs to a study of CD8+ T cells in alopecia areata. Looking at the study overall: Dosing with tofacitinib proceeded for 6 to 18 months, followed by 6 months off drug. Study-level findings and limits: Elevated clonality characterized lesional scalp relative to normal scalp, particularly in alopecia totalis/universalis.

Extracted RNA was reverse transcribed into cDNA, the sequencing template. Libraries were prepared by immunoSEQ multiplex PCR; TCRdb keeps only in-frame clonotypes and omits some of them. The sample has hundreds of thousands of clones, roughly 64% seen once. Sample treatment: oral pan-JAK inhibitor, 5-10 mg twice daily. The clonotype originates from a human donor with alopecia areata. The chain is built from TRBV15 and TRBJ1-6; D remains unclear. Sequences were derived from CD4+ T cells sorted from blood, sampled at week 24, from a patient treated with tofacitinib. CDR3 in amino acids: CATSRGGASYNSPLHF. CDR3 nucleotides: TGTGCCACCAGCAGAGGGGGAGCCTCCTATAATTCACCCCTCCACTTT.